This note documents a single T cell receptor (beta chain) sequence. A single count supports this clone. It has no known antigen specificity. Qualities for individual bases were not recorded, and no much larger clone is one base off. Sequences KGHSH (CDR1) and LQKENI (CDR2) are obtained from the germline V gene. The CDR3 runs 14 amino acids, cysteine and phenylalanine included. CDR3 DNA only is kept here, 42 bases in frame from base 1. Germline trimming: 6 bases from V, 4 bases from J; junction bases outside gene matches: 6. TCRbeta CDR3 sequencing was performed on sorted unstimulated T cells and on proliferating T cells recovered from mixed lymphocyte reactions. Fresh whole blood from nine to eleven HLA-typed healthy donors served as the source for isolating PBMCs. To map where alloreactive clones came from, unstimulated CD4+ non-regulatory T cells were FACS-sorted. This specimen belongs to a study of siplizumab effects on memory and regulatory T cells (dated by TCRdb to about 2019). About the full investigation: The study examined how the anti-CD2 antibody siplizumab affects alloreactive T-cell subsets in allogeneic mixed lymphocyte reactions built from human PBMCs.

Preparation of the library involved the immunoSEQ multiplex PCR assay. The deep sequencing platform assayed around 10^5 TCR templates per sample. Genomic DNA extracted from sorted T cells was used for TCRbeta CDR3 sequencing. The published analysis was carried out like this. The R programming language was used for clonal analysis of TCRbeta CDR3 data. Alloreactive CD4+ and CD8+ clones were defined by comparing unstimulated samples with post-reaction CFSE-low samples. By matching sequences to the repertoires of sorted unstimulated Treg and non-Treg cells, each alloreactive CD4+ clone was assigned a regulatory or non-regulatory origin. The clones in this table, taken by TCRdb from immuneACCESS, are in-frame only. Not every clone is retained; where verified, under half of the shortfall comes from an unresolved V gene, and the cause of the rest is unknown. The V and J calls and clone size were taken over from that table, and D and trimming were inferred from the DNA. The sample has tens of thousands of clones on record, approximately 95% of them singletons. The top ten clonotypes cover roughly 0.3% of the sample.

What the authors observed across the whole study: The cumulative frequency of alloreactive sequences traceable to unstimulated CD4+ memory T cells was significantly reduced by siplizumab. Whether proliferating Tregs from siplizumab cultures were suppressive was not functionally confirmed. Compared with memory T cells, unstimulated naive T cells appeared more diverse, and naive cells seemed to make a substantial contribution to the alloresponse. Roughly 75-95% of proliferating CD4+ or CD8+ clones could not be assigned a naive or memory phenotype. Because sequences at frequencies below about 10^-5 were poorly captured, only a minor fraction of alloreactive clones could be mapped back to unstimulated subsets. In reactions with siplizumab, an average of around 70% of mappable alloreactive CD4+ clones were Treg-derived, compared with roughly 26% in control reactions.

Sequenced material: non-Treg CD4+ T cells sorted from blood. The cell subset or site label, read with the paper, signifies: FACS-sorted unstimulated CD4+ non-regulatory T cells. The chain joins TRBV18 to TRBJ1-1; TRBD1 fits 9 bases in the junction. The TCR sequence derives from a human donor in good health. The DNA is as follows: TGTGCCAGCTCTCGGGACAGGGCGAGCACTGAAGCTTTCTTT. Translated, it gives CASSRDRASTEAFF.